This paragraph covers one TCR beta chain sequence. The sample comes from a study of blood T cell repertoires in COVID-19. Looking at the study overall: Acute-phase and convalescent COVID-19 samples originated in the United States, Italy and Spain. From T cells, B-cell-depleted T cells, or PBMCs came the material, which was cDNA or gDNA.

V dropped 5 bases and J dropped 0 bases, with 17 bases sitting between them. This CDR3 comprises 16 residues. In germline, CDR1 is SEHNR, CDR2 FQNEAQ (reference sequence). Original data processing: Reference gene primer amplification yielded estimated nucleated cell counts. Some clones are missing from TCRdb's copy, which holds only in-frame ones; the method was immunoSEQ multiplex PCR. V and J calls and clone size come straight from that table; D and trimming were deduced from the DNA. Here the sample spans 200,000 to 250,000 clones, about 88% being singletons. The chain carries TRBV7-9 and TRBJ2-7; a possible D gene is TRBD1 (6 bases). The receptor was derived from a man in his 60s with acute or convalescent COVID-19. Sequenced: peripheral blood. The CDR3 is CASSRQQGLSSYEQYF. The CDR3 DNA sequence: TGTGCCAGCAGCCGGCAACAGGGCCTTTCCTCCTACGAGCAGTACTTC. Full variable domain (missing parts from reference TRBV7-9 and TRBJ2-7): DTGVSQNPRHKITKRGQNVTFRCDPISEHNRLYWYRQTLGQGPEFLTYFQNEAQLEKSRLLSDRFSAERPKGSFSTLEIQRTEQGDSAMYLCASSRQQGLSSYEQYFGPGTRLTVT.